This T cell receptor (beta chain) emerged from a study of blood T cell repertoires in COVID-19. Study-wide background: Acute and convalescent COVID-19 specimens originated in the United States, Italy and Spain. Sample material is recorded as cDNA or gDNA derived from T cells, B-cell-depleted T cells, or PBMCs.

Germline V gives CDR1 MNHEY, CDR2 SVGEGT. The CDR3 consists of 17 residues. J was trimmed by 3 bases and V by 5 bases; bases with no gene match: 9. Under the authors' procedure: Counts of nucleated cells, estimated from reference gene primer amplification, were obtained. Assay: immunoSEQ multiplex PCR; the TCRdb copy retains only in-frame clones and omits some. The D gene and trimming were derived from the DNA, and the V and J assignments and clone size from that table. The repertoire consists of under 200,000 clones, with 88% occurring once and the leading ten covering around 1.5%. Sample: peripheral blood. The chain links TRBV6-2 or TRBV6-3 to TRBJ2-3; 12 bases are shared with TRBD1. The TCR originated in a man aged 18 to 30 with active or convalescent COVID-19. The CDR3, as DNA: TGTGCCAGCAGTCGGGGACAGGGGGCCAAAGAAACAGATACGCAGTATTTT. Its protein is CASSRGQGAKETDTQYF.